The 10 T cell receptor beta chains reported below all come from one sample, sequenced in a study of OX40 agonist ivuxolimab in advanced cancers. Clones were sequenced by immunoSEQ multiplex PCR, and TCRdb holds only the in-frame ones, with some missing. The sample records around 95,000 clones, 85% to 90% being singletons. This material consisted of CD4+ or CD8+ T cells sorted from blood, taken in a trial of the OX40 agonist ivuxolimab. Receptor source: an adult with an advanced solid tumor such as melanoma, head and neck, liver or kidney cancer.

J is TRBJ2-1 and V is TRBV5-1; 9 bases fit TRBD1. This CDR3 comprises 16 residues. The J segment lost 8 bases and the V segment lost 0 bases, leaving 9 bases of the junction unmatched. Germline values: CDR1 SGHRS, CDR2 YFSETQ. In DNA form, the CDR3 reads TGCGCCAGCAGCTTGGCCAGACAGGGGGGAGGCGATGAGCAGTTCTTC. Protein product: CASSLARQGGGDEQFF.

This sequence joins TRBV6-5 and TRBJ2-7; tentative D call: TRBD1 (6 bases). Trimming shortened V by 6 bases and J by 3 bases, and 15 bases separated the two germline ends. CDR3 size: 14 residues. Germline V CDR1 and CDR2: MNHEY, SVGAGI. CDR3 in amino acids: CASRPKRDNYEQYF. The CDR3, as DNA: TGTGCCAGCAGGCCAAAACGGGACAACTACGAGCAGTACTTC.

The chain links TRBV5-1 to TRBJ1-1; D remains ambiguous. V lost 0 bases to trimming and J lost 1 base, with 4 bases between them. CDR1 and CDR2 from the germline V gene are SGHRS and YFSETQ. The CDR3 extends over 13 amino acids. CDR3 DNA: TGCGCCAGCAGCTTGGCGACGAACACTGAAGCTTTCTTT. This translates into CASSLATNTEAFF. Full variable domain (missing parts from reference TRBV5-1 and TRBJ1-1): KAGVTQTPRYLIKTRGQQVTLSCSPISGHRSVSWYQQTPGQGLQFLFEYFSETQRNKGNFPGRFSGRQFSNSRSEMNVSTLELGDSALYLCASSLATNTEAFFGQGTRLTVV.

J is TRBJ2-5 and V is TRBV30, with D maybe TRBD1 (8 bases). CDR1 and CDR2 from the germline V gene are GTSNPN and SVGIG (reference sequence). V lost 3 bases and J lost 5, with 16 bases in between. CDR3 length: 14 amino acids. CDR3 coding DNA: TGTGCCTGGAGCGAACAGGGGGGGTGGGAGACCCAGTACTTC. Translating gives CAWSEQGGWETQYF.

This clone appeared once. The V gene is TRBV5-1, the J gene TRBJ2-2; D perhaps matches TRBD2 (6 bases). Trimming stripped 2 bases from V and 5 bases from J, with 13 bases between. The germline V gene encodes CDR1 SGHRS and CDR2 YFSETQ. CDR3 length: 15 amino acids. The CDR3 here is CASSFVAGWTGELFF. CDR3 nucleotides: TGCGCCAGCAGCTTTGTTGCGGGGTGGACCGGGGAGCTGTTTTTT.

V and J are TRBV27 and TRBJ2-7, with TRBD1 matching over 9 bases. V was pared by 3 bases and J by 6 bases, with 6 bases of the junction left unmatched. Germline values: CDR1 MNHEY, CDR2 SMNVEV (reference sequence). This CDR3 spans 14 amino acids. The DNA for the CDR3 is TGTGCCAGCAGTTTTTTGGGACAGGGAGGCGAGCAGTACTTC. It specifies CASSFLGQGGEQYF.

The chain couples TRBV5-1 to TRBJ2-7, with D possibly TRBD1 on 6 matching bases. Trimming stripped 5 bases from V and 2 bases from J, with 11 bases between. Germline V CDR1 and CDR2: SGHRS, YFSETQ. This CDR3 comprises 13 residues. In nucleotides, the CDR3 is TGCGCCAGCAGTCAGACAGGTCCCTACGAGCAGTACTTC. Its protein is CASSQTGPYEQYF.

Notes on this clone: This sample includes further DNA sequences coding for the same CDR3. The chain couples TRBV19 to TRBJ2-1; D possibly matches TRBD1 or TRBD2 (5 bases each). CDR3 length: 14 residues. CDR1 is LNHDA and CDR2 is SQIVND in the germline V gene (reference sequence). V was trimmed by 7 bases and J by 5 bases, leaving 15 bases between them. As DNA, the CDR3 is TGTGCCAGTAATTCGGGGCTTAGGAACAATGAGCAGTTCTTC. Its translation: CASNSGLRNNEQFF.

The gene calls are TRBV5-1 and TRBJ2-1; 7 bases line up with TRBD2. Germline CDR1 SGHRS, CDR2 YFSETQ. This CDR3 comprises 15 residues. V was clipped by 4 bases and J by 1 base; unmatched bases: 5. The CDR3 spells CASSPGGGSYNEQFF. CDR3 nucleotide sequence: TGCGCCAGCAGCCCGGGGGGTGGATCCTACAATGAGCAGTTCTTC.

The J gene is TRBJ2-5, the V gene TRBV19; 7 nucleotides agree with TRBD1. Germline V gene lookup returns CDR1 LNHDA and CDR2 SQIVND (reference sequence). This CDR3 has 14 amino acids. The V segment lost 4 bases and the J segment 2 bases; nucleotides outside the gene matches: 4. CDR3 bases: TGTGCCAGTAGTACAGGGACAGCTCAAGAGACCCAGTACTTC. Translation: CASSTGTAQETQYF.